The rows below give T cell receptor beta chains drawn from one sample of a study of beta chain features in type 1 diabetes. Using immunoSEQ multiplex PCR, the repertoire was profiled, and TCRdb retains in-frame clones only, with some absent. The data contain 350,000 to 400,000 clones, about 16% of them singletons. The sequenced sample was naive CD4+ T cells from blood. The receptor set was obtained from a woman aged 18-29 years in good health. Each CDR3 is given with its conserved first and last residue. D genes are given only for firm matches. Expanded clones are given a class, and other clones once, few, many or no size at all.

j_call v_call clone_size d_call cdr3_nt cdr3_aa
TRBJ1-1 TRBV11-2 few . TGTGCCAGCAGCCCTGTTCCGCAGGGCGTAGACGAAGCTTTCTTT CASSPVPQGVDEAFF
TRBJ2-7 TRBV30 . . TGTGCCTGGAGTACAAGAGGAGGGCGCCACGAGCAGTACTTC CAWSTRGGRHEQYF
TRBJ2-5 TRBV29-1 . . TGCAGCGTTGGGCACAGACAAGAGACCCAGTACTTC CSVGHRQETQYF
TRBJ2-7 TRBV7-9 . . TGTGCCAGCAGCCCGGACTTGTCCCCCTACGAGCAGTACTTC CASSPDLSPYEQYF
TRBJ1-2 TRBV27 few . TGTGCCAGCAGTTTACAAGGAGGCGGAGGCTACACCTTC CASSLQGGGGYTF
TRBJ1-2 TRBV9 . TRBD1 TGTGCCAGCAGCGTCGGGACAGCAAACTATGGCTACACCTTC CASSVGTANYGYTF
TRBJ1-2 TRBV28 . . TGTGCCAGCAGCTTGGCCGGGCGGGGGCCCTATGGCTACACCTTC CASSLAGRGPYGYTF
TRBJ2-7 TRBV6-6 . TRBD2 TGTGCCAGCACTCTAGCGGGAGGGTACGAGCAGTACTTC CASTLAGGYEQYF
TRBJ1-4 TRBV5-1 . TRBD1 TGCGCCAGCAGCTCGGGACAGGCTAATGAAAAACTGTTTTTT CASSSGQANEKLFF
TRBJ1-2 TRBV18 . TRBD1 TGTGCCAGCTCAACCGGGACAGAGGATGGCTACACCTTC CASSTGTEDGYTF
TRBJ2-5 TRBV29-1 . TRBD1 TGCAGCGTTGAAGATTGGCAGGGGGCGAAGACCCAGTACTTC CSVEDWQGAKTQYF
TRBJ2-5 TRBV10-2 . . TGCGCCAGCAGAAGGGGGACGGCCAGATACCAAGAGACCCAGTACTTC CASRRGTARYQETQYF
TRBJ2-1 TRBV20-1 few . TGCAGTGCTATGGGCGATGAGCAGTTCTTC CSAMGDEQFF
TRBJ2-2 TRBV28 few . TGTGCCAGCACCCCGGACTACCCCACCGGGGAGCTGTTTTTT CASTPDYPTGELFF
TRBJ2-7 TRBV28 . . TGTGCCAGCAGTTCCGGATACAGGGTCGGAGAGCAGTACTTC CASSSGYRVGEQYF
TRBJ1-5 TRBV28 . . TGTGCCAGCAGTTTTGGAGTAAATCAGCCCCAGCATTTT CASSFGVNQPQHF
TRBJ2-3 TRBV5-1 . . TGCGCCAGCAGCTTTACGTCGTCGGATGCCCGGGTACTCAGCACAGATACGCAGTATTTT CASSFTSSDARVLSTDTQYF
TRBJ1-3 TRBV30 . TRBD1 TGTGCCTGGAGAGGCCGTGGGTGGGGAACAGGGGGAGCTGGAAACACCATATATTTT CAWRGRGWGTGGAGNTIYF
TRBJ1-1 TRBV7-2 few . TGTGCCAGCAGCCGAATTACAGCGAACACTGAAGCTTTCTTT CASSRITANTEAFF
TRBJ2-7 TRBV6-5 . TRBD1 TGTGCCAGCGGGACAGGGGCGTCCTACGAGCAGTACTTC CASGTGASYEQYF
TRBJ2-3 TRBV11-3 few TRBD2 TGTGCCAGCACCAGTGGAGGGGCGGGAGGGGAGGCGCAGTATTTT CASTSGGAGGEAQYF
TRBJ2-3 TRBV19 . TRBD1 TGTGCCAGTAGTAGATACAGGGGGCCAGATACGCAGTATTTT CASSRYRGPDTQYF
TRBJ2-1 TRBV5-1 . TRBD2 TGCGCCAGCAGCCCTGGGACTAGCGGGAGGGCCAGCAATGAGCAGTTCTTC CASSPGTSGRASNEQFF
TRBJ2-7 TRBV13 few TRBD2 TGTGCCAGCAGCCTCCGGACTAGCGGGAGTCTTTTTTTC CASSLRTSGSLFF
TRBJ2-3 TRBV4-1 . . TGCGCCAGCAGGGTGGGAGAGTCCACAGATACGCAGTATTTT CASRVGESTDTQYF
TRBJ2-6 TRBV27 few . TGTGCCAGCAGTTTCTACTCTGGGGCCAACGTCCTGACTTTC CASSFYSGANVLTF
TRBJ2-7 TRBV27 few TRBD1 TGTGCCAGCAGTACAGGGGCCATCTACGAGCAGTACTTC CASSTGAIYEQYF
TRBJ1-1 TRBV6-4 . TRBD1 TGTGCCAGCAGGGGACAGGGTCACACTGAAGCTTTCTTT CASRGQGHTEAFF
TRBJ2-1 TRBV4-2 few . TGTGCCAGCAGCCAAAACCGGGATTATAATGAGCAGTTCTTC CASSQNRDYNEQFF
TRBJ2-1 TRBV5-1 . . TGCGCCAGCAGCTTAAAACTGGGCTACCCCGAGCAGTTCTTC CASSLKLGYPEQFF
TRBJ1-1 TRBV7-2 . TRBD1 TGTGCCAGCAGCCCAACAGGGGTTAACACTGAAGCTTTCTTT CASSPTGVNTEAFF
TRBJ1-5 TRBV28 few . TGTGCCAGCCGAGGGTGGGGCAATCAGCCCCAGCATTTT CASRGWGNQPQHF
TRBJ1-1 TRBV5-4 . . TGTGCCAGCAGCTCGGACGTGACAGGAGTGAAAACTGAAGCTTTCTTT CASSSDVTGVKTEAFF
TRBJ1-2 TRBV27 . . TGTGCCAGCAGTTTAAGGGAGGGATATGGCTACACCTTC CASSLREGYGYTF
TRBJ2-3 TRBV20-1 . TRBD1 TGCAGTGCACAGGGGGGACATATCCCGTATTTT CSAQGGHIPYF
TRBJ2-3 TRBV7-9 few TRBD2 TGTGCCAGCAGCCCTGGACTAGCAGATACGCAGTATTTT CASSPGLADTQYF
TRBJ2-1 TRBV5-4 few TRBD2 TGTGCCAGCAGCCCCTCTATGACCCAGCGGGAGTTGTATGAGCAGTTCTTC CASSPSMTQRELYEQFF
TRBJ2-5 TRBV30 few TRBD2 TGTGCCTGGAGGACTAGCGGAAATCAAGAGACCCAGTACTTC CAWRTSGNQETQYF
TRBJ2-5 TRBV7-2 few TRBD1 TGTGCCAGCAGCCGGGACAGGGTAGAGACCCAGTACTTC CASSRDRVETQYF
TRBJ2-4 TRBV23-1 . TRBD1 TGCGCCAGCAGTCAATCAGGGACAGGGGAATCCAAAAACATTCAGTACTTC CASSQSGTGESKNIQYF
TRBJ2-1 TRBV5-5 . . TGTGCCAGCAGCTCAACGACTAGACGGAATGAGCAGTTCTTC CASSSTTRRNEQFF
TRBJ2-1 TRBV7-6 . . TGTGCCAGCAGCTTAGAAGGGCGGGGCAATGAGCAGTTCTTC CASSLEGRGNEQFF
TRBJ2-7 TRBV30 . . TGTGCCTGGAGTGTAGGGAGAGGTTCAACCTACGAGCAGTACTTC CAWSVGRGSTYEQYF
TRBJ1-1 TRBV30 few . TGTGCCTGGAGTATGGCCATTCGTCCTAACACTGAAGCTTTCTTT CAWSMAIRPNTEAFF
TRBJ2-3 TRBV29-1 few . TGCAGCGTTGAAGAGGGCCTAGCTCAAGGTCGGGATACGCAGTATTTT CSVEEGLAQGRDTQYF
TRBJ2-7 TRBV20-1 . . TGCAGTGCTAATCTTTACGAGCAGTACTTC CSANLYEQYF
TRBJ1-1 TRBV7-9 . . TGTGCCAGCAGCTTTACTCAGGCTACGAACACTGAAGCTTTCTTT CASSFTQATNTEAFF
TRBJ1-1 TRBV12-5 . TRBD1 TGTGCTAGTGGTTCGCAAGGGACAGCCATGAACACTGAAGCTTTCTTT CASGSQGTAMNTEAFF
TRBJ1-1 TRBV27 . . TGTGCCAGCAGTTTACAGGTCCCCTCCACTGAAGCTTTCTTT CASSLQVPSTEAFF
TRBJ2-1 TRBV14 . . TGTGCCAGCAGCCAAGTCGCGTCTATTGAGCAGTTCTTC CASSQVASIEQFF